The clone carrying this TCR beta chain was seen ten or more times. Its antigen is undetermined. Trimming cost V 6 bases and J 7 bases; bases outside gene matches: 6. CDR3 length: 12 amino acids. CDR1 and CDR2 (germline): DFQATT, SNEGSKA (reference sequence). Unique molecular identifiers were incorporated when the TCRbeta library was constructed. A single record per CDR3 protein comes from TCRdb applying MiXCR to the PCR reads. The profile shows some 48,000 distinct CDR3 sequences, more than 5% of them singletons. This entry comes from a study of T-cell reconstitution after alpha-beta-depleted transplantation in children. General study points: Several patients had high TCRbeta diversity at day 60; it came from surviving recipient T cells and thymic progenitors. A year post-transplant, T-cell counts and diversity derived mostly from newly produced T cells. Two months or so post-transplant, alpha-beta T cells reportedly derived from several hundred expanded graft clones.

This chain links TRBV20-1 with TRBJ2-3; 8 bases line up with TRBD2. This receptor was obtained from a female patient aged 2-9 years who had a stem cell transplant for aplastic anemia, so the T cells may come from the graft donor. The sequencing here drew on PBMCs, mostly from graft donor cells, taken 60 days after TCRalphabeta/CD19-depleted stem cell transplant. The CDR3 loop reads CSARGGPNTQYF. The CDR3 DNA reads as TGCAGTGCACGGGGGGGCCCGAATACGCAGTATTTT.